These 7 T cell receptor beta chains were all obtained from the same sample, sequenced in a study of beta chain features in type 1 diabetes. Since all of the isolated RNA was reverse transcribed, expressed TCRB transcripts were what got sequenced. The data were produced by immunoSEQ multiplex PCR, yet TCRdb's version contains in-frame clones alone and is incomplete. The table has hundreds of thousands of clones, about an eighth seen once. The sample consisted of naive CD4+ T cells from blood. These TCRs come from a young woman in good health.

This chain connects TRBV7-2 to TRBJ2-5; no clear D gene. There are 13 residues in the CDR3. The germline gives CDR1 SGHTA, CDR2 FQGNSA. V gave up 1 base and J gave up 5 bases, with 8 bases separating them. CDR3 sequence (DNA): TGTGCCAGCAGCTTAGATGGGCGGGAGACCCAGTACTTC. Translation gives CASSLDGRETQYF.

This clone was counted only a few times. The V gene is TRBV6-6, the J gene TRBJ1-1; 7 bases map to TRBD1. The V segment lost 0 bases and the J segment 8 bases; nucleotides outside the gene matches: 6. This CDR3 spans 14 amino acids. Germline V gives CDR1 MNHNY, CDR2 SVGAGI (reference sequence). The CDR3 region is CASSYSRGQTEAFF. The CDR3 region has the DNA TGTGCCAGCAGTTACTCTCGGGGACAGACCGAAGCTTTCTTT.

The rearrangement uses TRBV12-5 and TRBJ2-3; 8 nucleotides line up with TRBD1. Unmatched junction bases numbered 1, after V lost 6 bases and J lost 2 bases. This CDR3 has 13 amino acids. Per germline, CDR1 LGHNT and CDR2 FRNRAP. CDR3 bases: TGTGCTAGTGGGGACAGGGACACAGATACGCAGTATTTT. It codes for CASGDRDTDTQYF.

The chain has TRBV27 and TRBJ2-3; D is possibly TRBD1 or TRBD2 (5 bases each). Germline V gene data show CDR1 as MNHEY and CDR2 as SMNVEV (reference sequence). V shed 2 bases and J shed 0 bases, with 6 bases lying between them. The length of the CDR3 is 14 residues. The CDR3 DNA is TGTGCCAGCAGTTTACGGGACAGCACAGATACGCAGTATTTT. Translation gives CASSLRDSTDTQYF.

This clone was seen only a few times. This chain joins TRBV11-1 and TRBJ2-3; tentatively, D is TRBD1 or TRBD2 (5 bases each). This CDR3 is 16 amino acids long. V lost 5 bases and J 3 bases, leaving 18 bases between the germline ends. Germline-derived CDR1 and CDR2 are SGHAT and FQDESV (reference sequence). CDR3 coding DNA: TGTGCCAGCAGCGCCCACGGGACCCCGGGGACAGATACGCAGTATTTT. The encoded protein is CASSAHGTPGTDTQYF. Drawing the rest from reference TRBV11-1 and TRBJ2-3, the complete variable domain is EAEVAQSPRYKITEKSQAVAFWCDPISGHATLYWYRQILGQGPELLVQFQDESVVDDSQLPKDRFSAERLKGVDSTLKIQPAELGDSAMYLCASSAHGTPGTDTQYFGPGTRLTVL.

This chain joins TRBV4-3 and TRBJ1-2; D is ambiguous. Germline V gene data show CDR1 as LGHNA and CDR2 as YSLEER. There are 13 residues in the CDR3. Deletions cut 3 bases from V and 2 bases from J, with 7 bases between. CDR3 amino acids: CASSHAGNYGYTF. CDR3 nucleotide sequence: TGCGCCAGCAGCCACGCGGGAAACTATGGCTACACCTTC.

The DNA for the CDR3 is TGTGCCACCTTCCCCGGGACTATAGGGAATGAGCAGTTCTTC. This sequence encodes CATFPGTIGNEQFF. The chain is built from TRBV27 and TRBJ2-1; 7 bases are a match to TRBD2. V shed 10 bases and J 7 bases; nucleotides not matched to a gene: 13. Germline CDR1 MNHEY, CDR2 SMNVEV (reference sequence). This CDR3 is built from 14 residues.